These 32 T cell receptor beta chains were sequenced from one sample in a study of OX40 agonist ivuxolimab in advanced cancers. Here immunoSEQ multiplex PCR was the method, and the copy in TCRdb shows in-frame clones only, minus some. The table has about 15,000 clones, approximately 90% seen once. This specimen consisted of CD4+ or CD8+ T cells sorted from blood, obtained in a trial of the OX40 agonist ivuxolimab. These receptors were taken from an adult with an advanced solid tumor such as melanoma, head and neck, liver or kidney cancer.

This chain joins TRBV7-2 and TRBJ2-2; unclear D gene. Per germline, CDR1 SGHTA and CDR2 FQGNSA. Trimming removed 5 bases at V and 3 bases at J, with 10 bases between. The CDR3 length is 14 residues. In DNA, the CDR3 is TGTGCCAGCAGCACTCGCAGTTACACCGGGGAGCTGTTTTTT. As protein: CASSTRSYTGELFF.

V usage is TRBV14 and J usage is TRBJ2-1, with D possibly TRBD2 on 6 matching bases. CDR1 is SGHDN, CDR2 FVKESK, per germline. CDR3 size: 15 residues. V was clipped by 3 bases and J by 6 bases, with 15 bases between them. CDR3 in amino acids: CASSHAAGSPNEQFF. The CDR3 nucleotides are TGTGCCAGCAGCCATGCCGCGGGATCCCCCAATGAGCAGTTCTTC.

This sequence joins TRBV27 and TRBJ2-1, with 10 bases fitting TRBD2. The V gene's germline CDR1 is MNHEY and CDR2 SMNVEV (reference sequence). This CDR3 is 16 amino acids long. The V segment lost 2 bases and the J segment 3 bases; nucleotides outside the gene matches: 4. The CDR3 region has the DNA TGTGCCAGCAGTTTAGGGACTAGCGAGCGCTACAATGAGCAGTTCTTC. Protein product: CASSLGTSERYNEQFF.

This clone was picked up one time. The V and J genes are TRBV7-2 and TRBJ1-2, with TRBD1 matching 9 bases. Losses at the gene ends were 5 bases for V and 6 bases for J; bases not matched to a gene: 7. From germline, CDR1 is SGHTA and CDR2 FQGNSA. CDR3 size: 14 residues. The CDR3 reads CASSPRDRVNGYTF. The DNA of the CDR3 is TGTGCCAGCAGCCCGAGGGACAGGGTTAATGGCTACACCTTC.

The chain links TRBV9 to TRBJ2-7, with 12 bases lining up with TRBD2. Per the germline V gene, CDR1 is SGDLS and CDR2 is YYNGEE. The CDR3 is 16 residues long. V shed 0 bases and J 5 bases; nucleotides not matched to a gene: 6. The CDR3 loop is CASSVEASGRVDEQYF. Written as DNA, the CDR3 is TGTGCCAGCAGCGTAGAAGCTAGCGGGAGGGTCGACGAGCAGTACTTC.

The chain uses TRBV27 and TRBJ1-2; D uncertain. The CDR3 sequence is 14 residues long. V was clipped by 2 bases and J by 5 bases, with 12 bases between them. The germline gives CDR1 MNHEY, CDR2 SMNVEV (reference sequence). CDR3: CASSLAPMGYGYTF. CDR3 nucleotides: TGTGCCAGCAGTTTAGCCCCGATGGGGTATGGCTACACCTTC.

The chain joins TRBV21-1 to TRBJ2-7; the table's D call, TRBD1, was not checked against the DNA. TRBV21-1 counts as a pseudogene. The CDR3 spans 17 residues. Here the CDR3 DNA reads TGTGCCAGCAGCAAAGAGAAATTTGGACAGGGTGGCTACGAGCAGTACTTC. It codes for CASSKEKFGQGGYEQYF.

This sequence joins TRBV5-6 and TRBJ2-1, with 10 bases aligning to TRBD1. The germline V gene has CDR1 SGHDT and CDR2 YYEEEE. Trimming took 6 bases from V and 9 from J; bases not matched to a gene: 12. The CDR3 extends over 15 amino acids. The CDR3 DNA reads as TGTGCCAGCACCCCCGGGACAGGGGATGGAGGTGAGCAGTTCTTC. It translates to CASTPGTGDGGEQFF.

This clone has only one observation. The V call is TRBV7-5, the J call TRBJ2-7; the D call in the table, TRBD1, was not verified against the DNA. TRBV7-5 is deemed a pseudogene. The CDR3 is 12 residues long. CDR3 DNA: TGTGCCAGCTCGAACAGGGCCCACGAGCAGTACTTC. Residues: CASSNRAHEQYF.

This chain joins TRBV19 and TRBJ2-7; D is undetermined. Germline V gene sequence: CDR1 LNHDA, CDR2 SQIVND (reference sequence). This CDR3 spans 14 amino acids. Trimming removed 5 bases at V and 3 bases at J, with 14 bases between. The CDR3, as DNA: TGTGCCAGTAGTTTCCGGGCCCCAGACTACGAGCAGTACTTC. This encodes CASSFRAPDYEQYF.

The chain recombines TRBV14 with TRBJ2-3, with 9 bases lining up with TRBD2. Germline lookup yields CDR1 SGHDN and CDR2 FVKESK. Trimming removed 0 bases from V and 3 bases from J; junction bases left unmatched: 10. The CDR3 consists of 18 residues. The CDR3 loop is CASSQEKLREGRTDTQYF. The CDR3, as DNA: TGTGCCAGCAGCCAAGAAAAATTGCGGGAGGGCCGAACAGATACGCAGTATTTT. The whole variable domain, remainder taken from reference TRBV14 and TRBJ2-3, is EAGVTQFPSHSVIEKGQTVTLRCDPISGHDNLYWYRRVMGKEIKFLLHFVKESKQDESGMPNNRFLAERTGGTYSTLKVQPAELEDSGVYFCASSQEKLREGRTDTQYFGPGTRLTVL.

The CDR3 protein is CASSPLGQGVGYEQYF. For the CDR3, the DNA is TGTGCCAGCAGCCCACTCGGACAGGGGGTCGGCTACGAGCAGTACTTC. J is TRBJ2-7 and V is TRBV11-2; TRBD1 agrees at 10 bases. V was pared by 5 bases and J by 3 bases, with 10 bases of the junction left unmatched. CDR1 and CDR2 from the germline V gene are SGHAT and FQNNGV. CDR3 length: 16 residues. The variable domain in full, completed from reference TRBV11-2 and TRBJ2-7, reads EAGVAQSPRYKIIEKRQSVAFWCNPISGHATLYWYQQILGQGPKLLIQFQNNGVVDDSQLPKDRFSAERLKGVDSTLKIQPAKLEDSAVYLCASSPLGQGVGYEQYFGPGTRLTVT.

V and J are TRBV7-9 and TRBJ2-3, with D perhaps assigned TRBD1 or TRBD2 (6 bases each). The CDR3 is 18 residues long. Per germline, CDR1 SEHNR and CDR2 FQNEAQ (reference sequence). V lost 2 bases, J lost 5 bases, and 23 bases lay in between. The CDR3 DNA reads TGTGCCAGCAGCTTACCGCAGAACTTAGCGGAGGGGGTAGATACGCAGTATTTT. Translating it yields CASSLPQNLAEGVDTQYF.

The genes are TRBV20-1 and TRBJ2-1, with D uncertain. The CDR3 consists of 11 residues. Trimming shortened V by 6 bases and J by 10 bases, and 13 bases separated the two germline ends. Looked up from germline, CDR1 is DFQATT and CDR2 is SNEGSKA (reference sequence). CDR3 coding DNA: TGCAGTGCCGACCCAACTTTGGAGCAGTTCTTC. Translation gives CSADPTLEQFF.

This clone was picked up a small number of times. The V call is TRBV27, the J call TRBJ1-2; D possibly corresponds to TRBD1 (5 bases). This CDR3 has 15 amino acids. CDR1 is MNHEY and CDR2 is SMNVEV in the germline V gene (reference sequence). V lost 8 bases, J lost 5 bases, and 21 bases lay in between. The CDR3 here is CASRTPGAGGYGYTF. The CDR3 DNA sequence: TGTGCCAGCCGGACCCCCGGGGCGGGGGGTTATGGCTACACCTTC.

V and J are TRBV5-4 and TRBJ2-2; unclear D gene. Germline V CDR1 and CDR2: SGHNT, YYREEE (reference sequence). The germline V and J ends were trimmed by 0 bases and 4 bases, with 7 bases remaining between them. This CDR3 region has 14 residues. The CDR3 region has the DNA TGTGCCAGCAGCTTGGCTGGGCCCACCGGGGAGCTGTTTTTT. Encoded protein: CASSLAGPTGELFF.

The chain combines TRBV6-1 with TRBJ2-3, with D perhaps being TRBD1 or TRBD2 (5 bases each). V was shortened by 10 bases and J by 0 bases, with 14 bases between the two germline ends. From germline, CDR1 is MNHNS and CDR2 SASEGT. This CDR3 has 14 residues. This CDR3 is CATHTGLSTDTQYF. CDR3 nucleotides: TGTGCCACTCACACGGGGCTAAGCACAGATACGCAGTATTTT.

This clone appeared once. The chain couples TRBV2 to TRBJ2-3; D is perhaps TRBD1 (6 bases). Germline V gene lookup returns CDR1 SNHLY and CDR2 FYNNEI. The V end lost 6 bases, the J end lost 3 bases, and 16 bases lay between the germline ends. The CDR3 is made up of 15 amino acids. The CDR3 reads CASSDRFGGTDTQYF. In nucleotides, the CDR3 is TGTGCCAGCAGCGACAGGTTTGGCGGAACAGATACGCAGTATTTT.

The rearrangement links TRBV19 to TRBJ2-1, with TRBD2 identical over 9 bases. Losses at the gene ends were 6 bases for V and 3 bases for J; bases not matched to a gene: 3. The CDR3 consists of 14 residues. CDR1 LNHDA and CDR2 SQIVND come from the germline V gene (reference sequence). The CDR3 here is CASSATSGYNEQFF. In nucleotides, the CDR3 is TGTGCCAGTAGCGCGACTAGCGGCTACAATGAGCAGTTCTTC.

This clone showed up just a few times. The rearrangement uses TRBV4-3 and TRBJ2-1; no reliable D call. Germline CDR1 is LGHNA and CDR2 is YSLEER. The CDR3 covers 13 residues. Deletions cut 0 bases from V and 5 bases from J, with 5 bases between. CDR3 loop: CASSQDYNNEQFF. CDR3 coding DNA: TGCGCCAGCAGCCAAGATTACAACAATGAGCAGTTCTTC.

The chain is built from TRBV2 and TRBJ1-2; D is ambiguous. The germline V and J ends were trimmed by 7 bases and 2 bases, with 14 bases remaining between them. CDR1 and CDR2 from the germline V gene are SNHLY and FYNNEI. The CDR3 extends over 14 amino acids. The CDR3 nucleotides read TGTGCCAGCACCCAGTGGCGGGAGAACTATGGCTACACCTTC. It is translated as CASTQWRENYGYTF. Variable domain in full (rest from reference TRBV2 and TRBJ1-2): EPEVTQTPSHQVTQMGQEVILRCVPISNHLYFYWYRQILGQKVEFLVSFYNNEISEKSEIFDDQFSVERPDGSNFTLKIRSTKLEDSAMYFCASTQWRENYGYTFGSGTRLTVV.

The chain is built from TRBV27 and TRBJ2-7, with a tentative D call TRBD1 (6 bases). The CDR3 length is 13 residues. V was shortened by 6 bases and J by 0 bases, with 9 bases between the two germline ends. Germline lookup yields CDR1 MNHEY and CDR2 SMNVEV (reference sequence). The CDR3 bases are TGTGCCAGCAGGAGGACAGCCTCCTACGAGCAGTACTTC. Translation gives CASRRTASYEQYF.

The chain carries TRBV5-6 and TRBJ2-1, with 8 bases fitting TRBD1. The CDR3 runs to 15 residues. Looked up from germline, CDR1 is SGHDT and CDR2 is YYEEEE. Trimming took 4 bases from V and 5 from J; bases not matched to a gene: 8. The CDR3 bases are TGTGCCAGCAGCCCCTACTTACAGGGGGACAATGAGCAGTTCTTC. Its protein is CASSPYLQGDNEQFF.

The V gene is TRBV12-5, the J gene TRBJ1-5, with a possible D match to TRBD1 (5 bases). Trimming removed 0 bases from V and 2 bases from J, with 20 bases in between. There are 19 residues in the CDR3. Germline V lookup: CDR1 LGHNT, CDR2 FRNRAP. CDR3 nucleotide sequence: TGTGCTAGTGGTTTGGTACGTGCCGCGACAGCCTATGGCAATCAGCCCCAGCATTTT. The encoded protein is CASGLVRAATAYGNQPQHF. The variable domain in full, completed from reference TRBV12-5 and TRBJ1-5, reads DARVTQTPRHKVTEMGQEVTMRCQPILGHNTVFWYRQTMMQGLELLAYFRNRAPLDDSGMPKDRFSAEMPDATLATLKIQPSEPRDSAVYFCASGLVRAATAYGNQPQHFGDGTRLSIL.

The rearrangement joins TRBV9 to TRBJ2-7; the match to TRBD1 covers 7 bases. V gave up 0 bases and J gave up 3 bases; unmatched junction bases: 3. The CDR3 has 14 residues. CDR1 SGDLS and CDR2 YYNGEE come from the germline V gene. CDR3 DNA sequence: TGTGCCAGCAGCGTAGGTCAGGGGGACTACGAGCAGTACTTC. Translation: CASSVGQGDYEQYF.

The chain joins TRBV7-9 to TRBJ2-5; TRBD2 aligns across 10 bases. CDR1 and CDR2 (germline): SEHNR, FQNEAQ (reference sequence). The V and J ends lost 3 bases and 2 bases, in that order; junction bases with no gene match: 9. The CDR3 extends over 17 amino acids. In nucleotides, the CDR3 is TGTGCCAGCAGCTTGCGAGGACTAGCGGATTTACAAGAGACCCAGTACTTC. Translating gives CASSLRGLADLQETQYF.

This chain connects TRBV9 to TRBJ2-7, with D uncertain. The length of the CDR3 is 14 residues. Between the trimmed V and J ends, which lost 2 bases and 0 bases, there was a span of 9 bases. CDR1 and CDR2 (germline): SGDLS, YYNGEE. CDR3 protein: CASSVGGSSYEQYF. The CDR3 nucleotides read TGTGCCAGCAGCGTTGGCGGAAGCTCCTACGAGCAGTACTTC.

The chain joins TRBV9 to TRBJ2-1, with D uncertain. V was trimmed by 2 bases and J by 8 bases, leaving 8 bases between them. Germline CDR1 and CDR2: SGDLS and YYNGEE. The CDR3 totals 12 residues. CDR3 DNA sequence: TGTGCCAGCAGCGTTGGGCTAGATGAGCAGTTCTTC. Protein sequence: CASSVGLDEQFF.

This clone showed up just once. This chain joins TRBV11-3 and TRBJ1-2, with 7 positions matching TRBD1. Unmatched junction bases numbered 8, after V lost 5 bases and J lost 2 bases. The CDR3 contains 15 residues. The V gene's germline CDR1 is SGHNT and CDR2 YENEEA. CDR3 sequence (DNA): TGTGCCAGCAGCCCGACACAGGGGACCAACTATGGCTACACCTTC. Encoded protein: CASSPTQGTNYGYTF. Together with reference TRBV11-3 and TRBJ1-2, the CDR3 gives the full variable domain: EAGVVQSPRYKIIEKKQPVAFWCNPISGHNTLYWYLQNLGQGPELLIRYENEEAVDDSQLPKDRFSAERLKGVDSTLKIQPAELGDSAVYLCASSPTQGTNYGYTFGSGTRLTVV.

The CDR3 bases are TGCGCCAGCAGCCAGGTTCCGGGACGGATCTCCTACGAGCAGTACTTC. This codes for CASSQVPGRISYEQYF. V and J are TRBV4-1 and TRBJ2-7, with D tentatively TRBD1 or TRBD2 (5 bases each). The CDR3 is made up of 16 amino acids. Trimming removed 3 bases from V and 0 bases from J, with 15 bases in between. Germline V gene sequence: CDR1 MGHRA, CDR2 YSYEKL.

The chain employs TRBV29-1 and TRBJ2-6; a weak D match, TRBD2 (5 bases). Trimming left V 4 bases short and J 0 bases short, with 19 bases between. This CDR3 region has 18 residues. Germline V gene lookup returns CDR1 SQVTM and CDR2 ANQGSEA. The CDR3 nucleotides read TGCAGCGTTGGCTCGAGTGAGGGCCATAGCTCTGGGGCCAACGTCCTGACTTTC. It translates to CSVGSSEGHSSGANVLTF.

The chain recombines TRBV27 with TRBJ2-7, with TRBD2 matching over 9 bases. Germline CDR1 and CDR2: MNHEY and SMNVEV (reference sequence). The CDR3 spans 14 residues. The trim removed 5 bases at V and 5 bases at J, leaving 7 bases unmatched. CDR3 nucleotide sequence: TGTGCCAGCAGTCAGCCGGGACTAGCAAACGAGCAGTACTTC. Encoded protein: CASSQPGLANEQYF.